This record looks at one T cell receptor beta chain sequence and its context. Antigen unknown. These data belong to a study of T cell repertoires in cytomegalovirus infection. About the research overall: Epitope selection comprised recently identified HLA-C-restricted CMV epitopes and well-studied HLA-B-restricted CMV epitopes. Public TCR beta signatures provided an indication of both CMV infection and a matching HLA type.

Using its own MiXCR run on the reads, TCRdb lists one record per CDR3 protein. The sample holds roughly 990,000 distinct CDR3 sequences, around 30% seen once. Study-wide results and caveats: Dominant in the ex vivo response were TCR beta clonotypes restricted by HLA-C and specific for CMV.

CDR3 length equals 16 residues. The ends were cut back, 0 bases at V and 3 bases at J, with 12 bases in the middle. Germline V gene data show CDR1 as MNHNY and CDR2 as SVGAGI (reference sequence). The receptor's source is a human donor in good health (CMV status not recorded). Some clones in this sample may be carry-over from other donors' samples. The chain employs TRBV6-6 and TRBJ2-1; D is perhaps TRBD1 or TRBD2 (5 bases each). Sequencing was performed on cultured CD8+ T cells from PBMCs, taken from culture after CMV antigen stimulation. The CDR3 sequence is CASSYSTGPLYNEQFF. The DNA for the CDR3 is TGTGCCAGCAGTTACTCTACGGGACCCCTCTACAATGAGCAGTTCTTC.